One and the same sample provided the 16 T cell receptor beta chains below, sequenced in a study of STAT3 mutations in large granular lymphocyte leukemia. General study points: In T-cell large granular lymphocyte leukemia, about half of patients showed multiple immunodominant subclonotypes.

Antigen specificity for these receptors is unknown. Sequencing was performed with immunoSEQ multiplex PCR; in TCRdb, only in-frame clones are kept and a portion is missing. Among some 9,800 clones listed, roughly 87% were seen once. Input material: peripheral blood mononuclear cells. The receptors originated from a man in his fifties or sixties with T-cell large granular lymphocyte leukemia. Some clones in this sample may be carry-over from other donors' samples.

This chain links TRBV5-1 with TRBJ2-6; TRBD1 is a possible D gene (5 bases). The CDR3 is 17 residues long. Trimming took 1 base from V and 2 from J, leaving 13 bases between them. CDR1 and CDR2 from the germline V gene are SGHRS and YFSETQ. The CDR3 DNA follows: TGCGCCAGCAGCTTGACAGGCATAGGAACTGGGGCCAACGTCCTGACTTTC. Translated: CASSLTGIGTGANVLTF.

This chain joins TRBV28 and TRBJ2-2, with TRBD2 matching over 8 bases. The ends lost 8 bases at V and 3 bases at J; junction bases unmatched: 5. CDR1 MDHEN and CDR2 SYDVKM come from the germline V gene. The CDR3 covers 14 residues. CDR3 nucleotide sequence: TGTGCCAGCGCCGTAGCGGGACACACCGGGGAGCTGTTTTTT. This codes for CASAVAGHTGELFF.

V and J are TRBV30 and TRBJ1-2; possibly TRBD1 for D (6 bases). Per the germline V gene, CDR1 is GTSNPN and CDR2 is SVGIG (reference sequence). This CDR3 is 14 amino acids long. Trimming stripped 2 bases from V and 1 base from J, with 11 bases between. CDR3 residues: CAWSPPDSNYGYTF. The CDR3 DNA follows: TGTGCCTGGAGTCCCCCGGACAGTAACTATGGCTACACCTTC.

CDR3 nucleotide sequence: TGTGCCAGCAGCTTAGGCCAGGCGGGAGGAAACACCATATATTTT. Translated: CASSLGQAGGNTIYF. The J gene is TRBJ1-3, the V gene TRBV7-9; unclear D gene. This CDR3 is built from 15 residues. Germline V gene sequence: CDR1 SEHNR, CDR2 FQNEAQ (reference sequence). V lost 1 base and J 4 bases, leaving 11 bases between the germline ends.

The chain employs TRBV4-1 and TRBJ2-7; 12 positions match TRBD2. The V segment lost 1 base and the J segment 2 bases; nucleotides outside the gene matches: 6. The CDR3 is 17 amino acids. Germline lookup yields CDR1 MGHRA and CDR2 YSYEKL. The CDR3 spells CASSQAGTSGSTYEQYF. CDR3 coding DNA: TGCGCCAGCAGCCAAGCCGGGACTAGCGGGTCCACCTACGAGCAGTACTTC.

V is TRBV5-4 and J is TRBJ2-5; D might be TRBD1 (6 bases). The CDR3 extends over 13 amino acids. The germline gives CDR1 SGHNT, CDR2 YYREEE (reference sequence). Trimming left V 4 bases short and J 7 bases short, with 14 bases between. CDR3 sequence reads: CASSRTGIGTQYF. In DNA, the CDR3 is TGTGCCAGCAGCCGTACAGGGATCGGGACCCAGTACTTC.

This clone has only a few counts. The chain links TRBV5-1 to TRBJ1-2; 8 bases are a match to TRBD1. Germline CDR1 SGHRS, CDR2 YFSETQ. The CDR3 totals 15 residues. The V gene end was trimmed by 0 bases and the J gene end by 6 bases; junction bases not matched to a gene: 7. CDR3 coding DNA: TGCGCCAGCAGCTTGGAGACAGGGGATCAGGATGGCTACACCTTC. Translation gives CASSLETGDQDGYTF.

The V call is TRBV7-8, the J call TRBJ2-3; D is possibly TRBD1 (5 bases). The germline V gene has CDR1 SGHVS and CDR2 FQNEAQ. V lost 0 bases and J lost 5, with 15 bases in between. The length of the CDR3 is 16 residues. The chain's CDR3 is CASSLATTRARDTQYF. The CDR3 region has the DNA TGTGCCAGCAGCTTAGCGACGACCAGGGCCAGAGATACGCAGTATTTT.

The chain combines TRBV18 with TRBJ2-1, with D perhaps matching TRBD2 (5 bases). The CDR3 is 15 residues long. Trimming took 4 bases from V and 0 from J, leaving 10 bases between them. Germline CDR1 KGHSH, CDR2 LQKENI. CDR3 sequence reads: CASSQNGGSYNEQFF. In nucleotides, the CDR3 is TGTGCCAGCTCACAAAACGGAGGCTCCTACAATGAGCAGTTCTTC.

The chain carries TRBV30 and TRBJ1-1, with D possibly being TRBD1 (6 bases). Trimming cost V 0 bases and J 7 bases, with 6 bases left between them. CDR1 and CDR2 (germline): GTSNPN, SVGIG (reference sequence). The CDR3 has 11 residues. The CDR3, as DNA: TGTGCCTGGAGTGTAGGGGGTGAAGCTTTCTTT. It codes for CAWSVGGEAFF.

The genes are TRBV19 and TRBJ2-7; possibly TRBD1 or TRBD2 for D (6 bases each). CDR3 length: 17 amino acids. The germline V and J ends were trimmed by 1 base and 0 bases, with 16 bases remaining between them. Germline V gene sequence: CDR1 LNHDA, CDR2 SQIVND (reference sequence). Here the CDR3 reads CASSIAGGSLDSYEQYF. The CDR3 DNA reads as TGTGCCAGTAGTATAGCCGGGGGCAGTCTTGACTCCTACGAGCAGTACTTC.

The chain employs TRBV9 and TRBJ2-7; D may be TRBD1 (6 bases). The CDR3 is 15 amino acids. Trimming stripped 3 bases from V and 6 bases from J, with 19 bases between. Germline CDR1 is SGDLS and CDR2 is YYNGEE. The CDR3 sequence: CASSASGQPPSEQYF. Here the CDR3 DNA reads TGTGCCAGCAGCGCAAGTGGACAGCCCCCCAGCGAGCAGTACTTC.

This sequence joins TRBV7-9 and TRBJ2-7; no clear D gene. The V end was cut by 1 base, the J end by 2 bases, with 12 bases between. Germline V gives CDR1 SEHNR, CDR2 FQNEAQ (reference sequence). The CDR3 is 15 residues long. CDR3 in amino acids: CASSLGGGFAYEQYF. The DNA for the CDR3 is TGTGCCAGCAGCTTAGGGGGTGGTTTTGCCTACGAGCAGTACTTC.

The rearrangement links TRBV7-2 to TRBJ2-3; TRBD1 aligns across 8 bases. Germline lookup yields CDR1 SGHTA and CDR2 FQGNSA. This CDR3 has 17 residues. The ends lost 2 bases at V and 2 bases at J; junction bases unmatched: 9. In nucleotides, the CDR3 is TGTGCCAGCAGCTTACGGGGGCCGGGACAGGACACAGATACGCAGTATTTT. This codes for CASSLRGPGQDTDTQYF.

This clone was detected only a few times. The chain combines TRBV6-5 with TRBJ1-2; TRBD1 is a possible D gene (6 bases). V was pared by 5 bases and J by 7 bases, with 14 bases between. The CDR3 runs 13 residues. CDR1 and CDR2 from the germline V gene are MNHEY and SVGAGI. The CDR3 nucleotides are TGTGCCAGCAGTCCAGGGGCCCGTGCTGGCTACACCTTC. Amino acid sequence: CASSPGARAGYTF.

The chain joins TRBV7-8 to TRBJ1-6, with 7 positions matching TRBD1. The CDR3 has 16 amino acids. The V and J ends lost 3 bases and 10 bases, in that order; junction bases with no gene match: 12. The germline gives CDR1 SGHVS, CDR2 FQNEAQ. CDR3 coding DNA: TGTGCCAGCAGCTTGCAGGGGGTGACGGATCGCTCACCCCTCCACTTT. Amino acid sequence: CASSLQGVTDRSPLHF.